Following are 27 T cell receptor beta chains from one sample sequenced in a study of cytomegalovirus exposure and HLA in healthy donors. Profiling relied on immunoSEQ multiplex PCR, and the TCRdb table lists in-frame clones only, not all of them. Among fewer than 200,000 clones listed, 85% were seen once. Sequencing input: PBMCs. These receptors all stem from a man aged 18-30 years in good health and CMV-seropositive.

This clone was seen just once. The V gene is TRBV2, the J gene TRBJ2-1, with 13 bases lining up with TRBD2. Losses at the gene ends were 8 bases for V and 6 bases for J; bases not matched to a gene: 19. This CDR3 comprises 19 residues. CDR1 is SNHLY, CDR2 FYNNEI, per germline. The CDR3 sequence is CASLAWTSGGPRPFNEQFF. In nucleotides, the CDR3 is TGTGCCAGCCTAGCCTGGACTAGCGGGGGCCCTCGCCCCTTCAATGAGCAGTTCTTC.

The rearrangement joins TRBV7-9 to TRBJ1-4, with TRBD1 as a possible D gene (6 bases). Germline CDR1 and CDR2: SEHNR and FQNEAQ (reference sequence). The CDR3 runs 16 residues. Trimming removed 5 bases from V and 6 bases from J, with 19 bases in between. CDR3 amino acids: CASSALGGAWDEKLFF. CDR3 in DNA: TGTGCCAGCAGCGCGCTTGGGGGGGCATGGGATGAAAAACTGTTTTTT.

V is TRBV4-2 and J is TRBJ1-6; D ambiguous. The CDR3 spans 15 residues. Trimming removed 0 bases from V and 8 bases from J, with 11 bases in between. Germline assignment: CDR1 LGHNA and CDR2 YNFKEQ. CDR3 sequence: CASSQEAEMDSPLHF. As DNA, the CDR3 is TGTGCCAGCAGCCAAGAAGCGGAAATGGATTCACCCCTCCACTTT.

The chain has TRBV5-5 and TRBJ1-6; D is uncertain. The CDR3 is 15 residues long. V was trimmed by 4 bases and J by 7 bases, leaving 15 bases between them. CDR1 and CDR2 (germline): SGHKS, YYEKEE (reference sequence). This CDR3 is CASSLGSQFNSPLHF. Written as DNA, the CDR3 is TGTGCCAGCAGCCTCGGTTCACAGTTCAATTCACCCCTCCACTTT. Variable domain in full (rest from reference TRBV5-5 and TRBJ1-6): DAGVTQSPTHLIKTRGQQVTLRCSPISGHKSVSWYQQVLGQGPQFIFQYYEKEERGRGNFPDRFSARQFPNYSSELNVNALLLGDSALYLCASSLGSQFNSPLHFGNGTRLTVT.

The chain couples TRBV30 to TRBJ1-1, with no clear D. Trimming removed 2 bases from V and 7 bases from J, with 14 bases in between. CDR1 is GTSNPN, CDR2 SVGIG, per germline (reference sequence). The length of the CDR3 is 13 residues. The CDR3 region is CAWSPTPGVEAFF. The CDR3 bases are TGTGCCTGGAGTCCCACCCCCGGGGTTGAAGCTTTCTTT. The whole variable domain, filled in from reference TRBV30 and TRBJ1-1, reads SQTIHQWPATLVQPVGSPLSLECTVEGTSNPNLYWYRQAAGRGLQLLFYSVGIGQISSEVPQNLSASRPQDRQFILSSKKLLLSDSGFYLCAWSPTPGVEAFFGQGTRLTVV.

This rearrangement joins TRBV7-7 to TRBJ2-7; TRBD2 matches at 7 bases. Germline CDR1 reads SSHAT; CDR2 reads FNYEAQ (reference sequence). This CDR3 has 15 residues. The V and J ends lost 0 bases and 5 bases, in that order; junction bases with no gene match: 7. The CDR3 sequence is CASSLAPGRVDEQYF. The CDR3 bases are TGTGCCAGCAGCTTAGCTCCAGGGAGGGTGGACGAGCAGTACTTC.

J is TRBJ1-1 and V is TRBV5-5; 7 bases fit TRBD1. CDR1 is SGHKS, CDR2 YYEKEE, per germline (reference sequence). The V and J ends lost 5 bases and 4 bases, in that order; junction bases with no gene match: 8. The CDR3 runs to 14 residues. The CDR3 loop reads CASRRQGLVTEAFF. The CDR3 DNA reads TGTGCCAGCAGGAGACAGGGATTGGTCACTGAAGCTTTCTTT. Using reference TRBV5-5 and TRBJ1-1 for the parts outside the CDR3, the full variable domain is DAGVTQSPTHLIKTRGQQVTLRCSPISGHKSVSWYQQVLGQGPQFIFQYYEKEERGRGNFPDRFSARQFPNYSSELNVNALLLGDSALYLCASRRQGLVTEAFFGQGTRLTVV.

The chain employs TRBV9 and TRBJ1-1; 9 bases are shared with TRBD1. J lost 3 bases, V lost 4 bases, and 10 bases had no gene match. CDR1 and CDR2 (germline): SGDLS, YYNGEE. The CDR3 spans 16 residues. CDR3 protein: CASSFPLDRGDTEAFF. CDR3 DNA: TGTGCCAGCAGCTTTCCCTTGGACAGGGGAGACACTGAAGCTTTCTTT.

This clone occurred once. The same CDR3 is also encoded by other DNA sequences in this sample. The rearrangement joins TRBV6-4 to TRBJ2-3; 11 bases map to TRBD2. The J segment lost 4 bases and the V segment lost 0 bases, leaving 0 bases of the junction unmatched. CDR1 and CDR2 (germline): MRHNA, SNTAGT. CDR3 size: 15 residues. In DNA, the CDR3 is TGTGCCAGCAGTGACTCTAGCGGGGGGGCAGATACGCAGTATTTT. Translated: CASSDSSGGADTQYF.

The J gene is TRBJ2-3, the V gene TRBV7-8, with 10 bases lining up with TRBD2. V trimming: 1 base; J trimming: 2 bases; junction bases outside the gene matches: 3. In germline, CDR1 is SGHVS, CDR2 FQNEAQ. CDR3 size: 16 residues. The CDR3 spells CASSLEAGGFTDTQYF. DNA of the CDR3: TGTGCCAGCAGCTTAGAAGCGGGGGGGTTCACAGATACGCAGTATTTT.

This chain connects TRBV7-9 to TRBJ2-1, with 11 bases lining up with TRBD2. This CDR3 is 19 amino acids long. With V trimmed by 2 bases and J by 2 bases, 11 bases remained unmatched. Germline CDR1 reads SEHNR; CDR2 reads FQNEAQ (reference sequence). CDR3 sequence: CASSLYGAGTSGTYNEQFF. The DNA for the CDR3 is TGTGCCAGCAGCTTATATGGGGCGGGGACTAGCGGAACCTACAATGAGCAGTTCTTC.

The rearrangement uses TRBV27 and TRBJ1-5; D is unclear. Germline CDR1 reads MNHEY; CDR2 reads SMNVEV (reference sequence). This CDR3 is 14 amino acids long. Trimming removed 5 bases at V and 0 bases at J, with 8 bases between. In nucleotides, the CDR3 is TGTGCCAGCAGTCCTAGAAATAGCAATCAGCCCCAGCATTTT. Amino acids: CASSPRNSNQPQHF.

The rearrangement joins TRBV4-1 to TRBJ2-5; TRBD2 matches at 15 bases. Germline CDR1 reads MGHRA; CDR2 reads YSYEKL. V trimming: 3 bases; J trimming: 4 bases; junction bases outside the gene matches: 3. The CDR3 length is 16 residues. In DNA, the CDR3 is TGCGCCAGCAGCCAGCAGGGACTAGCGGGAGGAGAGACCCAGTACTTC. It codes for CASSQQGLAGGETQYF.

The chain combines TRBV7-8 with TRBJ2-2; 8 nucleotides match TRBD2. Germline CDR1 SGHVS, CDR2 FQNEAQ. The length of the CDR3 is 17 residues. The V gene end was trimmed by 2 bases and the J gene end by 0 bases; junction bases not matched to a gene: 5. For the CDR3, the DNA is TGTGCCAGCAGCTTAACGCCGGGAGGGGCGAACACCGGGGAGCTGTTTTTT. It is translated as CASSLTPGGANTGELFF.

CDR3 region: CASSDRYPSYEQYF. Here the CDR3 DNA reads TGTGCCAGCAGTGACAGGTACCCAAGCTACGAGCAGTACTTC. The chain employs TRBV6-1 and TRBJ2-7; no firm D call. V dropped 3 bases and J dropped 3 bases, with 12 bases sitting between them. Germline V gene sequence: CDR1 MNHNS, CDR2 SASEGT. There are 14 residues in the CDR3.

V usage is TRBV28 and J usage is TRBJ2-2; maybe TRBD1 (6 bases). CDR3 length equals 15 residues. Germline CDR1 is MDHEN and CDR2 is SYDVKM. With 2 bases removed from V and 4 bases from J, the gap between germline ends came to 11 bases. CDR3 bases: TGTGCCAGCAGTTTACCTGGACAGCCCACCGGGGAGCTGTTTTTT. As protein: CASSLPGQPTGELFF.

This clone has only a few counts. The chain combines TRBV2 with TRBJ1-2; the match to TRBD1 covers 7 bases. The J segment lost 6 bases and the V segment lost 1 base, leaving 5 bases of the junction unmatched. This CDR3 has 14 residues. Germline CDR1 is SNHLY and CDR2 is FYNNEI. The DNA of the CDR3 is TGTGCCAGCAGTGAAGGGAGACAGGGAAATGGCTACACCTTC. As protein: CASSEGRQGNGYTF.

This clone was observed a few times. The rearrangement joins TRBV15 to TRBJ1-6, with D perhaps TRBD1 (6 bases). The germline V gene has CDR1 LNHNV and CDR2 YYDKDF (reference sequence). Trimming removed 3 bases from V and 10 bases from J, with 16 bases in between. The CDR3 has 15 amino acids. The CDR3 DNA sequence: TGTGCCACCAGCAGGGGGGGAGGGGACACCTCACCCCTCCACTTT. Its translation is CATSRGGGDTSPLHF. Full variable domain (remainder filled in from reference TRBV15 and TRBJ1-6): DAMVIQNPRYQVTQFGKPVTLSCSQTLNHNVMYWYQQKSSQAPKLLFHYYDKDFNNEADTPDNFQSRRPNTSFCFLDIRSPGLGDTAMYLCATSRGGGDTSPLHFGNGTRLTVT.

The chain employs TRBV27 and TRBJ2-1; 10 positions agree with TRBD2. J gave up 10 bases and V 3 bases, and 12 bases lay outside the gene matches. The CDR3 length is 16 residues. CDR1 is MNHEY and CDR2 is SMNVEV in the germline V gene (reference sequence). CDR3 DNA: TGTGCCAGCAGTTTGAGCCTAGCGGGAGCCTCATTGGAGCAGTTCTTC. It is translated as CASSLSLAGASLEQFF.

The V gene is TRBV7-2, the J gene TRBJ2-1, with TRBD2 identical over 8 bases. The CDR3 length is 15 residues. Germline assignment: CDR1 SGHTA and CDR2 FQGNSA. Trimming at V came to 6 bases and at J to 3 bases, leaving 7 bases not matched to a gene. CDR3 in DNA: TGTGCCAGCAGACGGGGGGGGGTTGGCTACAATGAGCAGTTCTTC. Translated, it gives CASRRGGVGYNEQFF.

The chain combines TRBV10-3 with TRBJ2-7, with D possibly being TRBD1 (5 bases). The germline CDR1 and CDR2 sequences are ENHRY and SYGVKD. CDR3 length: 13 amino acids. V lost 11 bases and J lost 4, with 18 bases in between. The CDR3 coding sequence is TGTGCCGCCATCGGGCAGGGTGGATACGAGCAGTACTTC. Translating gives CAAIGQGGYEQYF.

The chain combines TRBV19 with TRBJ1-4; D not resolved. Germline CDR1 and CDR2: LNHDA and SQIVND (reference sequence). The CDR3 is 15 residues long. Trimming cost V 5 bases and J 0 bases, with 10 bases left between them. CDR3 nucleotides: TGTGCCAGTAGTTGGGCCCGCGCAACTAATGAAAAACTGTTTTTT. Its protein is CASSWARATNEKLFF.

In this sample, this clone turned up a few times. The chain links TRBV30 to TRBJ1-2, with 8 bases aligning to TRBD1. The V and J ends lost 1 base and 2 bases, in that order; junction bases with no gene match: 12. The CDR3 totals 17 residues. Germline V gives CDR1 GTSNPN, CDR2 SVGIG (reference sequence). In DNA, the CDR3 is TGTGCCTGGAGTGGCACCGGGACAGGAGGCTTCAACTATGGCTACACCTTC. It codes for CAWSGTGTGGFNYGYTF.

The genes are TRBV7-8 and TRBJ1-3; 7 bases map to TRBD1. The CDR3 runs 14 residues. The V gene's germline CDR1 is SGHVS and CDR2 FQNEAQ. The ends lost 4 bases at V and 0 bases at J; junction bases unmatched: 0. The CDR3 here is CASSYRGSGNTIYF. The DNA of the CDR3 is TGTGCCAGCAGCTACAGGGGCTCTGGAAACACCATATATTTT. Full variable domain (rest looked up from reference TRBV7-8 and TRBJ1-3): GAGVSQSPRYKVAKRGQDVALRCDPISGHVSLFWYQQALGQGPEFLTYFQNEAQLDKSGLPSDRFFAERPEGSVSTLKIQRTQQEDSAVYLCASSYRGSGNTIYFGEGSWLTVV.

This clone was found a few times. The CDR3 is CASSDIGFYGYTF. Here the CDR3 DNA reads TGTGCCAGCAGTGATATCGGTTTCTATGGCTACACCTTC. The chain employs TRBV25-1 and TRBJ1-2; D uncertain. Trimming shortened V by 3 bases and J by 4 bases, and 9 bases separated the two germline ends. The length of the CDR3 is 13 residues. Germline CDR1 is MGHDK and CDR2 is SYGVNS.

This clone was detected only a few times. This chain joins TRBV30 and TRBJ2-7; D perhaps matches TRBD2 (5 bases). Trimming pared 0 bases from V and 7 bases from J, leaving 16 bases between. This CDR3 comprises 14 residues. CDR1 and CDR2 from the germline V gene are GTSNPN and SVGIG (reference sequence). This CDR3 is CAWSVPGGSGEQYF. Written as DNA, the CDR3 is TGTGCCTGGAGTGTCCCAGGTGGTTCGGGGGAGCAGTACTTC.

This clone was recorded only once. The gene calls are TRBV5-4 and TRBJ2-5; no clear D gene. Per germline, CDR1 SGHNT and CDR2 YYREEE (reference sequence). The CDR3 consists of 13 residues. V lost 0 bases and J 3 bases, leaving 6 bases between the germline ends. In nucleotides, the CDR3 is TGTGCCAGCAGCTTGGGCGGAAAAGAGACCCAGTACTTC. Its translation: CASSLGGKETQYF.